This TCR beta chain stems from a study of early T cells in non-severe SARS-CoV-2 infection. Across the study: Sequencing of bulk RNA from unsorted whole blood was done, without chain pairing.

Researchers tagged individual cDNA molecules with unique molecular identifiers. Each CDR3 protein gets one entry after TCRdb re-called the 5' RACE reads with MiXCR. The sample lists approximately 69,000 distinct CDR3 sequences, roughly a tenth occurring once. Notes on the study in general: Sequences matched to VDJdb favored anti-spike CD8 responses, while private and CD4 specificities were missed.

The CDR3 totals 17 residues. The germline V gene has CDR1 ENHRY and CDR2 SYGVKD. V lost 6 bases to trimming and J lost 7 bases, with 22 bases between them. This clonotype has at least ten counts. The antigen is unknown. Material for sequencing was whole blood. The chain uses TRBV10-3 and TRBJ1-6; D gene unclear. This TCR was recovered from an adult who was a healthcare worker with PCR-confirmed SARS-CoV-2 infection or an uninfected control (not recorded which). The DNA for the CDR3 is TGTGCCATCAGGGAGAGTGGGTTCAGGTCATCGAATTCACCCCTCCACTTT. Translation: CAIRESGFRSSNSPLHF.